These T cell receptor beta chains were read from a single sample in a study of spatial heterogeneity in lung cancer. TCRdb itself ran the 5' RACE reads through MiXCR, one entry per CDR3 protein. The sample lists roughly 100,000 distinct CDR3 sequences, approximately 8.6% occurring once. The sequencing here drew on PBMCs, taken at surgery. Source of these receptors: a male donor with early-stage non-small cell lung cancer. The CDR3 runs from the conserved cysteine through the conserved F or W. The D gene is left open where the match is weak. Where a row states a size, it is once, few, many or the class of an expanded clone; other rows omit it.

v_call	d_call	j_call	clone_size	cdr3_aa	cdr3_nt
TRBV4-1	TRBD1	TRBJ1-2	few	CASSQAAGGLYGYTF	TGCGCCAGCAGCCAAGCGGCAGGGGGACTGTATGGCTACACCTTC
TRBV12-3/TRBV12-4	NA	TRBJ1-6	NA	CASSLGGANSPLHF	TGTGCCAGCAGTTTAGGGGGGGCTAATTCACCCCTCCACTTT
TRBV5-4	NA	TRBJ2-2	few	CASSPENRAVTGELFF	TGTGCCAGCAGCCCGGAGAACCGGGCTGTCACCGGGGAGCTGTTTTTT
TRBV4-3	NA	TRBJ2-4	few	CASSQEGLPKNIQYF	TGCGCCAGCAGCCAAGAGGGATTACCCAAAAACATTCAGTACTTC
TRBV29-1	TRBD2	TRBJ2-2	few	CSVERREWGNTGELFF	TGCAGCGTTGAAAGGCGGGAGTGGGGGAACACCGGGGAGCTGTTTTTT
TRBV7-2	NA	TRBJ2-1	few	CASSLAPGLAVENEQFF	TGTGCCAGCAGCTTAGCACCAGGGCTGGCCGTAGAGAATGAGCAGTTCTTC
TRBV6-5	TRBD1	TRBJ1-2	NA	CASRLGQGQGYTF	TGTGCCAGCAGACTGGGACAGGGGCAAGGCTACACCTTC
TRBV29-1	NA	TRBJ1-2	many	CSARTGFWGYTF	TGCAGTGCCCGAACAGGGTTCTGGGGCTACACCTTC
TRBV6-6	NA	TRBJ2-7	many	CASRALSEQYF	TGTGCCAGCAGAGCTCTATCCGAGCAGTACTTC
TRBV2	TRBD1	TRBJ2-5	many	CASTLSRTGQETQYF	TGTGCCAGCACCTTATCTCGGACAGGTCAAGAGACCCAGTACTTC
TRBV19	NA	TRBJ1-4	few	CASTAGWRGEKLFF	TGTGCCAGTACCGCAGGGTGGCGCGGTGAAAAACTGTTTTTT
TRBV29-1	NA	TRBJ2-5	many	CSVAGSGWETQYF	TGCAGCGTTGCGGGCTCCGGGTGGGAGACCCAGTACTTC
TRBV29-1	NA	TRBJ2-3	many	CSVARHSPTDTQYF	TGCAGCGTTGCCCGACACTCGCCCACAGATACGCAGTATTTT
TRBV5-1	TRBD2	TRBJ2-5	few	CASSLARGGRETQYF	TGCGCCAGCAGCTTGGCTCGGGGGGGCAGAGAGACCCAGTACTTC
TRBV5-1	TRBD1	TRBJ2-1	few	CASSLGTGYSYNEQFF	TGCGCCAGCAGCTTGGGGACAGGCTACTCCTACAATGAGCAGTTCTTC
TRBV5-4	NA	TRBJ2-2	many	CASSRDPNTGELFF	TGTGCCAGCAGCAGGGACCCGAACACCGGGGAGCTGTTTTTT
TRBV28	TRBD2	TRBJ2-7	NA	CASSPPIGGLHEQYF	TGTGCCAGCAGTCCACCCATCGGGGGGTTGCACGAGCAGTACTTC
TRBV20-1	TRBD1	TRBJ1-2	few	CSARATGDRDDYTF	TGCAGTGCTAGAGCCACGGGGGACAGGGATGACTACACCTTC
TRBV5-1	TRBD2	TRBJ2-1	NA	CASSLVAGVNEQFF	TGCGCCAGCAGCTTGGTTGCGGGGGTCAATGAGCAGTTCTTC
TRBV27	NA	TRBJ2-2	many	CASSLYTGELFF	TGTGCCAGCAGTCTATACACCGGGGAGCTGTTTTTT
TRBV11-2	TRBD1	TRBJ2-5	few	CASSLNRGGWETQYF	TGTGCCAGCAGCCTTAACAGGGGTGGATGGGAGACCCAGTACTTC
TRBV6-2/TRBV6-3	NA	TRBJ2-7	many	CASSHAYGEQYF	TGTGCCAGCAGTCACGCTTATGGCGAGCAGTACTTC
TRBV28	TRBD1	TRBJ2-5	few	CASSEGGTGERETQYF	TGTGCCAGCAGCGAGGGAGGGACAGGGGAGCGAGAGACCCAGTACTTC
TRBV5-1	NA	TRBJ2-5	NA	CASSAGLRGGETQYF	TGCGCCAGCAGCGCGGGACTCCGGGGAGGAGAGACCCAGTACTTC
TRBV20-1	NA	TRBJ2-7	NA	CSGAPGAGEQYF	TGCAGTGGCGCTCCGGGGGCTGGGGAGCAGTACTTC
TRBV6-5	NA	TRBJ1-5	few	CASSYSGGGSQPQHF	TGTGCCAGCAGTTACTCTGGGGGGGGGAGTCAGCCCCAGCATTTT
TRBV29-1	TRBD1	TRBJ1-2	few	CSVVQQGNTYGYTF	TGCAGCGTTGTTCAACAGGGGAATACCTATGGCTACACCTTC
TRBV5-1	NA	TRBJ1-1	many	CASAEGQNHDEAFF	TGCGCCAGCGCGGAGGGCCAGAACCACGATGAAGCTTTCTTT
TRBV6-1	NA	TRBJ2-4	many	CASRPPGGEKNIQYF	TGTGCCAGCAGACCACCTGGAGGAGAAAAAAACATTCAGTACTTC
TRBV9	NA	TRBJ2-1	NA	CASRATGLDEQFF	TGTGCCAGCAGAGCCACGGGGCTCGATGAGCAGTTCTTC
TRBV29-1	NA	TRBJ1-2	many	CSVETGVYGYTF	TGCAGCGTTGAAACCGGGGTCTATGGCTACACCTTC
TRBV12-3/TRBV12-4	NA	TRBJ2-1	NA	CASSSGTLYNEQFF	TGTGCCAGCAGTTCCGGGACCCTATACAATGAGCAGTTCTTC
TRBV3-1	NA	TRBJ2-1	few	CASSLTQDTDNEQFF	TGTGCCAGCAGCCTTACCCAGGACACAGACAATGAGCAGTTCTTC
TRBV7-9	NA	TRBJ2-6	few	CASSLGGAGANVLTF	TGTGCCAGCAGCTTAGGGGGAGCTGGGGCCAACGTCCTGACTTTC
TRBV3-1	NA	TRBJ2-7	NA	CASSQSLTGYEQYF	TGTGCCAGCAGCCAAAGTTTGACAGGCTACGAGCAGTACTTC
TRBV7-3	TRBD2	TRBJ2-7	many	CASSSTSGRAQEQYF	TGTGCCAGCAGCTCAACTAGCGGGAGGGCCCAGGAGCAGTACTTC
TRBV29-1	NA	TRBJ1-2	many	CSAGLDYGYTF	TGCAGCGCTGGACTGGACTATGGCTACACCTTC
TRBV20-1	NA	TRBJ1-4	many	CSAWTVANEKLFF	TGCAGTGCTTGGACAGTGGCTAATGAAAAACTGTTTTTT
TRBV7-2	NA	TRBJ2-3	medium-sized	CASSPVSRRGTDTQYF	TGTGCCAGCAGCCCGGTGTCCCGAAGGGGCACAGATACGCAGTATTTT
TRBV20-1	NA	TRBJ2-7	few	CSARRQGEQYF	TGCAGTGCCAGACGGCAGGGCGAGCAGTACTTC
TRBV4-2	NA	TRBJ2-1	many	CASSQDLSRGLYNEQFF	TGTGCCAGCAGCCAAGATTTGTCAAGGGGCCTTTACAATGAGCAGTTCTTC
TRBV2	NA	TRBJ2-7	NA	CASSESREQYF	TGTGCCAGCAGTGAATCTCGCGAGCAGTACTTC
TRBV2	NA	TRBJ2-3	NA	CASREGSTDTQYF	TGTGCCAGCAGGGAGGGGAGCACAGATACGCAGTATTTT
TRBV20-1	TRBD1	TRBJ1-4	many	CSAPSDRGVELFF	TGCAGTGCCCCATCGGACAGGGGAGTGGAACTGTTTTTT
TRBV29-1	NA	TRBJ1-2	few	CSVPPRDNYGYTF	TGCAGCGTTCCCCCCCGGGATAACTATGGCTACACCTTC
TRBV10-3	NA	TRBJ2-7	NA	CAISEGGSGGEQYF	TGTGCCATCAGTGAAGGGGGTTCTGGCGGCGAGCAGTACTTC
TRBV5-1	NA	TRBJ2-5	many	CASSEQETQYF	TGCGCCAGCAGCGAACAAGAGACCCAGTACTTC
TRBV20-1	NA	TRBJ1-1	few	CSAPLGQGAFF	TGCAGTGCTCCTTTGGGGCAGGGAGCTTTCTTT
TRBV5-4	NA	TRBJ2-1	NA	CASSLDRDAANEQFF	TGTGCCAGCAGCTTGGACAGGGATGCGGCCAATGAGCAGTTCTTC
TRBV29-1	TRBD1	TRBJ1-1	NA	CSTGGRDSGSQAAFF	TGCAGCACGGGAGGCCGGGACAGTGGCTCTCAGGCGGCTTTCTTT
TRBV7-9	NA	TRBJ1-5	many	CASSLGAAGPKWNQPQHF	TGTGCCAGCAGCTTAGGCGCCGCAGGTCCTAAATGGAATCAGCCCCAGCATTTT
TRBV28	NA	TRBJ2-7	NA	CASSPGGQAYEQYF	TGTGCCAGCAGTCCGGGGGGACAGGCTTACGAGCAGTACTTC
TRBV15	TRBD2	TRBJ2-3	NA	CATSRDVTSGRDTQYF	TGTGCCACCAGCAGAGATGTAACTAGCGGCCGCGATACGCAGTATTTT
TRBV6-2/TRBV6-3	TRBD2	TRBJ2-1	few	CASSARDYPSNEQFF	TGTGCCAGCAGTGCCCGGGACTATCCGTCAAATGAGCAGTTCTTC
TRBV11-2	TRBD1	TRBJ2-5	few	CASMTGAGGTQYF	TGTGCCAGCATGACAGGGGCCGGTGGGACCCAGTACTTC
TRBV30	NA	TRBJ2-6	many	CAWKQGGLSGANVLTF	TGTGCCTGGAAGCAGGGGGGCCTCTCTGGGGCCAACGTCCTGACTTTC
TRBV7-3	TRBD2	TRBJ2-2	NA	CASSLAGTSANTGELFF	TGTGCCAGCAGCTTGGCCGGGACTAGCGCCAACACCGGGGAGCTGTTTTTT